This T cell receptor (beta chain) was observed in a study of PD-1 blockade in classical Hodgkin lymphoma. Germline V gene data show CDR1 as SQVTM and CDR2 as ANQGSEA. This CDR3 region has 14 residues. J lost 6 bases, V lost 6 bases, and 12 bases had no gene match. This sample's time point: cycle 4 day 1 (C4D1), after more than five weeks of nivolumab. There was relapse after autologous stem cell transplantation in every patient, and there was variation in brentuximab vedotin exposure. Method: immunoSEQ multiplex PCR; TCRdb's copy keeps in-frame clones and lacks some. The table records some 19,000 clones, about 70% of them present only once.

This receptor was taken from a human donor with classical Hodgkin lymphoma. The V and J genes are TRBV29-1 and TRBJ2-3, with TRBD1 identical over 7 bases. This sample comprised peripheral blood mononuclear cells (PBMCs), obtained before the fourth cycle of nivolumab. CDR3 in amino acids: CSVSPTGVGDTQYF. The CDR3, as DNA: TGCAGCGTCTCCCCAACAGGGGTTGGCGATACGCAGTATTTT.